A single sample is the source of the 29 T cell receptor beta chains below, sequenced in a study of CD8+CD57+ T cells in acquired aplastic anemia. The study profiled TCR beta VDJ and CDR3 using genomic DNA as template. One entry per CDR3 protein results from TCRdb running MiXCR on the reads. The top ten clones hold about 2.9% of a sample with around 170,000 distinct CDR3 sequences, about 47% of them seen once. Sequencing was carried out using sorted CD4+, CD8+, or CD8+CD57+ T cells (not recorded which) from PBMCs. The receptors here all came from a human donor in good health.

J is TRBJ2-5 and V is TRBV6-1; 10 nucleotides agree with TRBD2. V lost 4 bases to trimming and J lost 5 bases; unmatched junction nucleotides: 4. Germline assignment: CDR1 MNHNS and CDR2 SASEGT. This CDR3 region has 14 residues. CDR3 sequence: CASSGAGGHETQYF. The CDR3 nucleotides are TGTGCCAGCAGTGGAGCGGGAGGGCATGAGACCCAGTACTTC.

The chain links TRBV10-2 to TRBJ1-1; tentatively, D is TRBD1 (6 bases). V shed 4 bases and J shed 1 base, with 22 bases lying between them. Germline V gene data show CDR1 as WSHSY and CDR2 as SAAADI. The CDR3 contains 18 residues. In nucleotides, the CDR3 is TGCGCCAGCAGTGGCCTTTGGGGGGACACACTATCGAACACTGAAGCTTTCTTT. It encodes CASSGLWGDTLSNTEAFF.

The chain links TRBV12-5 to TRBJ1-2; D ambiguous. Trimming removed 1 base from V and 5 bases from J, with 14 bases in between. CDR3 length: 15 amino acids. CDR1 and CDR2 (germline): LGHNT, FRNRAP. The CDR3 coding sequence is TGTGCTAGTGGTTTGGCTCCCCGCTCCCGATATGGCTACACCTTC. Translated: CASGLAPRSRYGYTF.

V and J are TRBV2 and TRBJ2-6, with 10 bases aligning to TRBD1. CDR3 length: 17 amino acids. J lost 4 bases, V lost 8 bases, and 11 bases had no gene match. Germline V gene sequence: CDR1 SNHLY, CDR2 FYNNEI. CDR3 DNA: TGTGCCAGCTACGGGACGACAGGGGGCGGAGGGGCCAACGTCCTGACTTTC. Translated, it gives CASYGTTGGGGANVLTF.

The chain uses TRBV10-3 and TRBJ2-1; TRBD2 matches at 15 bases. Losses at the gene ends were 3 bases for V and 7 bases for J; bases not matched to a gene: 7. Germline V lookup: CDR1 ENHRY, CDR2 SYGVKD. The CDR3 sequence is 17 residues long. DNA of the CDR3: TGTGCCATCAGTGACATCCCCGGGACTAGCGGGAGGAATGAGCAGTTCTTC. Residues: CAISDIPGTSGRNEQFF.

This clonotype was seen repeatedly, ten times or more. The V call is TRBV4-1, the J call TRBJ2-3; 7 nucleotides match TRBD2. From germline, CDR1 is MGHRA and CDR2 YSYEKL. This CDR3 contains 18 residues. Trimming took 1 base from V and 7 from J; bases not matched to a gene: 17. CDR3 residues: CASSQGGGGRDTSHTQYF. In DNA, the CDR3 is TGCGCCAGCAGCCAAGGAGGAGGCGGGAGAGACACGTCCCATACGCAGTATTTT.

Many counts were recorded for this clonotype. The chain joins TRBV19 to TRBJ1-5; unclear D gene. This CDR3 is 13 amino acids long. The germline V gene has CDR1 LNHDA and CDR2 SQIVND (reference sequence). V dropped 3 bases and J dropped 2 bases, with 5 bases sitting between them. The CDR3 loop is CASSMQGNQPQHF. CDR3 sequence (DNA): TGTGCCAGTAGTATGCAGGGCAATCAGCCCCAGCATTTT.

The V call is TRBV10-3, the J call TRBJ2-3; the D is unclear. Germline V gene data show CDR1 as ENHRY and CDR2 as SYGVKD. V lost 10 bases to trimming and J lost 6 bases, with 14 bases between them. The CDR3 is 12 amino acids. CDR3 in amino acids: CATTPGSDTQYF. CDR3 in DNA: TGTGCCACCACCCCTGGTAGTGATACGCAGTATTTT.

The chain uses TRBV24-1 and TRBJ2-5; TRBD1 agrees at 7 bases. The germline gives CDR1 KGHDR, CDR2 SFDVKD. V was clipped by 4 bases and J by 5 bases; unmatched bases: 9. The CDR3 length is 15 residues. CDR3: CATSDPTGQGETQYF. The CDR3 nucleotides read TGTGCCACCAGTGACCCGACAGGGCAGGGGGAGACCCAGTACTTC.

This clonotype was seen repeatedly, ten times or more. The V gene is TRBV2, the J gene TRBJ2-1; D is unclear. The CDR3 contains 13 residues. The germline V and J ends were trimmed by 11 bases and 0 bases, with 11 bases remaining between them. Looked up from germline, CDR1 is SNHLY and CDR2 is FYNNEI. CDR3 sequence: CASSLRSYNEQFF. DNA for the CDR3: TGTGCCTCCTCACTACGCTCCTACAATGAGCAGTTCTTC.

This clonotype was recorded at least ten times. This rearrangement joins TRBV19 to TRBJ2-3; D is possibly TRBD1 or TRBD2 (5 bases each). Germline-derived CDR1 and CDR2 are LNHDA and SQIVND (reference sequence). Trimming pared 9 bases from V and 3 bases from J, leaving 16 bases between. The CDR3 sequence is 14 residues long. Here the CDR3 reads CASNARGFTDTQYF. The CDR3 nucleotides are TGTGCCAGCAATGCCCGGGGCTTTACAGATACGCAGTATTTT. Using reference TRBV19 and TRBJ2-3 for the parts outside the CDR3, the full variable domain is DGGITQSPKYLFRKEGQNVTLSCEQNLNHDAMYWYRQDPGQGLRLIYYSQIVNDFQKGDIAEGYSVSREKKESFPLTVTSAQKNPTAFYLCASNARGFTDTQYFGPGTRLTVL.

This clonotype was detected ten times or more. The genes are TRBV4-1 and TRBJ2-2; D is possibly TRBD2 (5 bases). CDR1 is MGHRA, CDR2 YSYEKL, per germline. Trimming stripped 3 bases from V and 4 bases from J, with 18 bases between. This CDR3 is 17 amino acids long. CDR3 DNA sequence: TGCGCCAGCAGCCACCAGGAGCGGAGTCGTGGCACCGGGGAGCTGTTTTTT. Protein sequence: CASSHQERSRGTGELFF.

The chain has TRBV24-1 and TRBJ2-2; D may be TRBD1 (6 bases). The CDR3 has 17 residues. Germline V gene data show CDR1 as KGHDR and CDR2 as SFDVKD. V lost 3 bases and J lost 1, with 14 bases in between. For the CDR3, the DNA is TGTGCCACCAGTGATCCAGCAGGGGACCGGAACACCGGGGAGCTGTTTTTT. This codes for CATSDPAGDRNTGELFF.

V is TRBV19 and J is TRBJ2-5; 7 bases agree with TRBD1. This CDR3 has 16 amino acids. V was pared by 3 bases and J by 3 bases, with 10 bases of the junction left unmatched. CDR1 LNHDA and CDR2 SQIVND come from the germline V gene (reference sequence). The CDR3, as DNA: TGTGCCAGTAGTATCCTGGGGACAGAACCTAAAGAGACCCAGTACTTC. Its translation: CASSILGTEPKETQYF.

The chain joins TRBV12-3 or TRBV12-4 to TRBJ2-1, with 12 bases lining up with TRBD2. With V trimmed by 6 bases and J by 10 bases, 16 bases remained unmatched. The CDR3 length is 17 residues. The CDR3 nucleotides read TGTGCCAGCAGCCTTGGGCAATCTAGCGGGAGGGCCCGGGAGCAGTTCTTC. It yields the protein CASSLGQSSGRAREQFF.

The chain links TRBV4-2 to TRBJ1-5, with D possibly matching TRBD1 (5 bases). Germline loops: CDR1 LGHNA, CDR2 YNFKEQ. Trimming took 4 bases from V and 4 from J, leaving 14 bases between them. The CDR3 contains 15 residues. CDR3 DNA: TGTGCCAGCAGCCCAGACGAGGGGTCGAATCAGCCCCAGCATTTT. This sequence encodes CASSPDEGSNQPQHF.

The chain has TRBV9 and TRBJ1-2; D not resolved. This CDR3 is 15 amino acids long. The V end lost 4 bases, the J end lost 6 bases, and 19 bases lay between the germline ends. The germline V gene encodes CDR1 SGDLS and CDR2 YYNGEE. The CDR3 DNA reads as TGTGCCAGCAGCTCCCCGTTTGCCGGAGCACATGGCTACACCTTC. This sequence encodes CASSSPFAGAHGYTF.

This clonotype was seen at least ten times. The chain carries TRBV14 and TRBJ2-1, with D perhaps matching TRBD2 (5 bases). Trimming took 1 base from V and 7 from J, leaving 8 bases between them. Germline V gene sequence: CDR1 SGHDN, CDR2 FVKESK. The CDR3 has 13 residues. The CDR3 is CASSQAGGNEQFF. DNA for the CDR3: TGTGCCAGCAGCCAAGCAGGAGGAAATGAGCAGTTCTTC.

Many counts were recorded for this clonotype. The chain links TRBV9 to TRBJ2-7; TRBD1 is a possible D gene (6 bases). V was clipped by 0 bases and J by 4 bases, with 11 bases between them. The germline V gene encodes CDR1 SGDLS and CDR2 YYNGEE. This CDR3 contains 14 residues. CDR3 nucleotide sequence: TGTGCCAGCAGCGTAGGTGGGGGCGGATACGAGCAGTACTTC. Translated, it gives CASSVGGGGYEQYF. The variable domain in full, with the rest retrieved from reference TRBV9 and TRBJ2-7, is DSGVTQTPKHLITATGQRVTLRCSPRSGDLSVYWYQQSLDQGLQFLIQYYNGEERAKGNILERFSAQQFPDLHSELNLSSLELGDSALYFCASSVGGGGYEQYFGPGTRLTVT.

Ten or more counts support this clonotype. The chain has TRBV6-1 and TRBJ2-7; D may match TRBD1 or TRBD2 (7 bases each). Trimming left V 11 bases short and J 5 bases short, with 16 bases between. Germline lookup yields CDR1 MNHNS and CDR2 SASEGT. The CDR3 has 12 amino acids. CDR3: CAVQGGGDEQYF. The DNA of the CDR3 is TGTGCCGTTCAGGGGGGGGGCGACGAGCAGTACTTC.

This clonotype was detected once. The V call is TRBV6-1, the J call TRBJ1-1, with 8 bases aligning to TRBD1. Germline CDR1 MNHNS, CDR2 SASEGT. V was clipped by 6 bases and J by 5 bases; unmatched bases: 14. The CDR3 has 16 residues. The CDR3 sequence is CASSPGQGATMTEAFF. CDR3 DNA: TGTGCCAGCAGCCCGGGGCAGGGGGCGACGATGACTGAAGCTTTCTTT.

This clonotype was seen repeatedly, ten times or more. J is TRBJ2-3 and V is TRBV20-1; 11 nucleotides line up with TRBD2. J gave up 4 bases and V 1 base, and 4 bases lay outside the gene matches. The V gene's germline CDR1 is DFQATT and CDR2 SNEGSKA (reference sequence). The CDR3 spans 15 residues. The CDR3 DNA follows: TGCAGTGCTAGAGTACTAGCGGGAGTAGCAGATACGCAGTATTTT. Its translation: CSARVLAGVADTQYF.

This sequence joins TRBV29-1 and TRBJ2-5; D is perhaps TRBD2 (5 bases). Germline V gives CDR1 SQVTM, CDR2 ANQGSEA. The V end lost 3 bases, the J end lost 1 base, and 12 bases lay between the germline ends. CDR3 length equals 14 residues. The CDR3 spells CSVDPSSFQETQYF. CDR3 DNA: TGCAGCGTTGACCCTAGCAGCTTCCAAGAGACCCAGTACTTC.

In this sample, this clonotype turned up many times. The CDR3 nucleotides read TGTGCCAGTAGTACGGAGCTAGGGGGCTCCTACAATGAGCAGTTCTTC. It yields the protein CASSTELGGSYNEQFF. V and J are TRBV19 and TRBJ2-1; D might be TRBD1 (6 bases). Trimming took off 4 bases at V and 0 bases at J, with 13 bases between the two ends. The CDR3 spans 16 residues. CDR1 and CDR2 from the germline V gene are LNHDA and SQIVND (reference sequence).

The V call is TRBV24-1, the J call TRBJ1-6; the D gene is possibly TRBD1 (5 bases). Trimming took off 3 bases at V and 5 bases at J, with 7 bases between the two ends. Germline V gene lookup returns CDR1 KGHDR and CDR2 SFDVKD. The CDR3 consists of 14 residues. CDR3 loop: CATSDIGDNSPLHF. The CDR3, as DNA: TGTGCCACCAGTGATATAGGGGATAATTCACCCCTCCACTTT.

In this sample, this clonotype turned up many times. The rearrangement joins TRBV5-1 to TRBJ2-2; a weak D match, TRBD1 (7 bases). V was pared by 0 bases and J by 4 bases, with 10 bases between. Germline-derived CDR1 and CDR2 are SGHRS and YFSETQ. The CDR3 has 15 residues. CDR3 in amino acids: CASSLVQGGTGELFF. The CDR3 DNA sequence: TGCGCCAGCAGCTTGGTTCAGGGGGGCACCGGGGAGCTGTTTTTT.

The table lists this clonotype with many counts. This sequence joins TRBV5-1 and TRBJ1-6; D not certain. V lost 1 base and J lost 10, with 9 bases in between. Looked up from germline, CDR1 is SGHRS and CDR2 is YFSETQ. This CDR3 contains 13 residues. The CDR3, as DNA: TGCGCCAGCAGCTTGTCCGGGGTCTCACCCCTCCACTTT. Its translation is CASSLSGVSPLHF.

Many counts were recorded for this clonotype. The rearrangement uses TRBV5-1 and TRBJ2-7; perhaps D is TRBD1 or TRBD2 (6 bases each). This CDR3 comprises 14 residues. Trimming took 8 bases from V and 3 from J, leaving 18 bases between them. The germline CDR1 and CDR2 sequences are SGHRS and YFSETQ. The chain's CDR3 is CASARSGQNYEQYF. CDR3 coding DNA: TGCGCCAGTGCCCGTAGCGGACAGAACTACGAGCAGTACTTC.

The chain couples TRBV29-1 to TRBJ2-1; D not resolved. V was cut by 0 bases and J by 3 bases, with 6 bases left in between. The length of the CDR3 is 13 residues. The germline gives CDR1 SQVTM, CDR2 ANQGSEA. CDR3 sequence: CSVEEHNYNEQFF. In nucleotides, the CDR3 is TGCAGCGTTGAAGAGCATAACTACAATGAGCAGTTCTTC.